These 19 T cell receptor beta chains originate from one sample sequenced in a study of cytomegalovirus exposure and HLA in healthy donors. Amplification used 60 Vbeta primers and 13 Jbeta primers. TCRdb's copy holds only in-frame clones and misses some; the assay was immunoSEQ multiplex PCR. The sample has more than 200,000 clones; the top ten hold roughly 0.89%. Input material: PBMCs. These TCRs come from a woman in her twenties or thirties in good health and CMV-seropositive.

CDR3 sequence (DNA): TGTGCCAGCAGTTACACAGAGAACACTGAAGCTTTCTTT. Translation: CASSYTENTEAFF. The chain couples TRBV6-6 to TRBJ1-1; no firm D call. Germline V gives CDR1 MNHNY, CDR2 SVGAGI (reference sequence). The V end was cut by 2 bases, the J end by 1 base, with 5 bases between. The CDR3 is made up of 13 amino acids.

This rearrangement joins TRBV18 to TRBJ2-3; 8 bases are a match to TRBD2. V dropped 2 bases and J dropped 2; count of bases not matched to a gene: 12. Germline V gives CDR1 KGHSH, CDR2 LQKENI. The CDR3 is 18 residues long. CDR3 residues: CASSPFVDTSGDTDTQYF. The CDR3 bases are TGTGCCAGCTCACCATTTGTTGATACTAGCGGAGACACAGATACGCAGTATTTT.

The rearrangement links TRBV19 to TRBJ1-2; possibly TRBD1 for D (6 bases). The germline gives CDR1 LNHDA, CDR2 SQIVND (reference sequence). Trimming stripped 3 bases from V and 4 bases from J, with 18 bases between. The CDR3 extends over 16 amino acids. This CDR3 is CASSIARQGPSYGYTF. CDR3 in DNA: TGTGCCAGTAGTATTGCGAGGCAGGGGCCGTCCTATGGCTACACCTTC. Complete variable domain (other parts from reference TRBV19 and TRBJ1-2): DGGITQSPKYLFRKEGQNVTLSCEQNLNHDAMYWYRQDPGQGLRLIYYSQIVNDFQKGDIAEGYSVSREKKESFPLTVTSAQKNPTAFYLCASSIARQGPSYGYTFGSGTRLTVV.

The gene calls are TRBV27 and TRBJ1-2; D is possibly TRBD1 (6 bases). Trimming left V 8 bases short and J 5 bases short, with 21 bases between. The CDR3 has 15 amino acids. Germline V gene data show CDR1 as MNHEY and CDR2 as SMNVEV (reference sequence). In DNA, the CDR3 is TGTGCCAGCCGACACCGCGGGGGGGCCGAGTATGGCTACACCTTC. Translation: CASRHRGGAEYGYTF.

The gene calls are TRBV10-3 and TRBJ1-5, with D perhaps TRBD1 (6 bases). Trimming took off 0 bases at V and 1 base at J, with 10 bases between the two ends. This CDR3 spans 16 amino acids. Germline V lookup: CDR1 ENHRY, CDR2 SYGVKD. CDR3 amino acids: CAISESQGPSNQPQHF. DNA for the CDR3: TGTGCCATCAGTGAGTCGCAGGGGCCCAGCAATCAGCCCCAGCATTTT.

The CDR3 nucleotides are TGTGCTAGTGCCCTGACCGGGACAGGATTCATGAACACTGAAGCTTTCTTT. Translating it yields CASALTGTGFMNTEAFF. The V gene is TRBV12-5, the J gene TRBJ1-1; 8 bases are a match to TRBD1. V gave up 7 bases and J gave up 0 bases; unmatched junction bases: 13. The CDR3 contains 17 residues. Germline lookup yields CDR1 LGHNT and CDR2 FRNRAP. The full variable domain, in which reference TRBV12-5 and TRBJ1-1 provide the parts outside the CDR3, is DARVTQTPRHKVTEMGQEVTMRCQPILGHNTVFWYRQTMMQGLELLAYFRNRAPLDDSGMPKDRFSAEMPDATLATLKIQPSEPRDSAVYFCASALTGTGFMNTEAFFGQGTRLTVV.

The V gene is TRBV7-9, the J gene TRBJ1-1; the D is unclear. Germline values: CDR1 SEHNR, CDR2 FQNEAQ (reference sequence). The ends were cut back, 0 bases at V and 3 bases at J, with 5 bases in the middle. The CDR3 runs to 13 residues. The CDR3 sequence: CASSLASDTEAFF. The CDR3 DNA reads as TGTGCCAGCAGCTTAGCGTCAGACACTGAAGCTTTCTTT.

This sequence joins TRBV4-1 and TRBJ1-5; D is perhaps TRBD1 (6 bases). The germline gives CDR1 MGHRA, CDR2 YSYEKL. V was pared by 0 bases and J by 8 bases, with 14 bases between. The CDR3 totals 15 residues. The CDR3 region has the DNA TGCGCCAGCAGCCAAGAGTCACAGGGCCCCAAGCCCCAGCATTTT. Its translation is CASSQESQGPKPQHF.

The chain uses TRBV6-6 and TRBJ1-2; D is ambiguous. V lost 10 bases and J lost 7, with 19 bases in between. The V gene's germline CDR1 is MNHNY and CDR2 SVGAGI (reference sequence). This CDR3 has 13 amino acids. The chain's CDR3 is CATAPGIEVGYTF. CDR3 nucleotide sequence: TGTGCCACCGCCCCGGGGATAGAGGTTGGCTACACCTTC.

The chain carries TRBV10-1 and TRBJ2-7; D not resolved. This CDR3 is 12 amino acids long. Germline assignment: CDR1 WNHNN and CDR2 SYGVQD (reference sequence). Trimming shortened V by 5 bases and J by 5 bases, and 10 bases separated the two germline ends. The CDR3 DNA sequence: TGCGCCAGCAGTTCCAACCCGGACGAGCAGTACTTC. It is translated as CASSSNPDEQYF.

The CDR3 DNA sequence: TGTGCCAGCAGTTACTCCCTCGCGTGGACAGATACGCAGTATTTT. Protein sequence: CASSYSLAWTDTQYF. This chain links TRBV6-5 with TRBJ2-3; D gene unclear. V lost 0 bases to trimming and J lost 3 bases, with 10 bases between them. CDR1 MNHEY and CDR2 SVGAGI come from the germline V gene. This CDR3 is 15 amino acids long.

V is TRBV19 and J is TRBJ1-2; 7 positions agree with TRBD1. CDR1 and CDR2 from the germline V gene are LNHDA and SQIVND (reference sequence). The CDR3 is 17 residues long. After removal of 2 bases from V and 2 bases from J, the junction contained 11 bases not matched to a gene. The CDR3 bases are TGTGCCAGTAGTATATTTGGCGGGACAGTCGGAAACTATGGCTACACCTTC. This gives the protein CASSIFGGTVGNYGYTF.

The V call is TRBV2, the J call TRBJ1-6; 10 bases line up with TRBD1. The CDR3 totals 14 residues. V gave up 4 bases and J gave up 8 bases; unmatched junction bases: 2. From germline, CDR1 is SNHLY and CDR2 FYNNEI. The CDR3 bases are TGTGCCAGCAGTGGGGGACAGGGGCATTCACCCCTCCACTTT. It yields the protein CASSGGQGHSPLHF.

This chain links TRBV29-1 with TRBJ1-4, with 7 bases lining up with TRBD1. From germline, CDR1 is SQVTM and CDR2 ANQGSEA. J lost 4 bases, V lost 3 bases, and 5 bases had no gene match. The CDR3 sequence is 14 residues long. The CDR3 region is CSVERWDSNEKLFF. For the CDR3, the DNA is TGCAGCGTTGAGCGTTGGGACAGTAATGAAAAACTGTTTTTT.

The CDR3 is CASSLARGRAAEEQYF. CDR3 in DNA: TGTGCCAGCAGCTTAGCGCGGGGGAGGGCGGCGGAGGAGCAGTACTTC. V usage is TRBV7-9 and J usage is TRBJ2-7, with 7 positions matching TRBD2. The CDR3 runs to 16 residues. Germline CDR1 reads SEHNR; CDR2 reads FQNEAQ (reference sequence). V lost 0 bases to trimming and J lost 7 bases; unmatched junction nucleotides: 12.

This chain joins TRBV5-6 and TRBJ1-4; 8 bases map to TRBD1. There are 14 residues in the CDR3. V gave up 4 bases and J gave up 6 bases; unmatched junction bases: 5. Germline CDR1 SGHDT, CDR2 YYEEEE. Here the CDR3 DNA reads TGTGCCAGCAGCGGACAGGGACTTGATGAAAAACTGTTTTTT. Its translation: CASSGQGLDEKLFF.

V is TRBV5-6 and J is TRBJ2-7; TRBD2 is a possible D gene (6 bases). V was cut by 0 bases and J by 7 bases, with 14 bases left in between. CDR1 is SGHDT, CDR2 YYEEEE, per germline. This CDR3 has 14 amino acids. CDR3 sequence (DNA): TGTGCCAGCAGCTTGGGAGTAGCGGTTTCTGAGCAGTACTTC. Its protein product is CASSLGVAVSEQYF.

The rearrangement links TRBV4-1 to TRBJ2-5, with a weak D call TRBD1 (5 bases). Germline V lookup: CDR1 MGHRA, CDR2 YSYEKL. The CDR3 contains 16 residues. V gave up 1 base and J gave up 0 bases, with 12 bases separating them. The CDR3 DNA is TGCGCCAGCAGCCAAGTGGGGCTCCTAAACCAAGAGACCCAGTACTTC. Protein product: CASSQVGLLNQETQYF.

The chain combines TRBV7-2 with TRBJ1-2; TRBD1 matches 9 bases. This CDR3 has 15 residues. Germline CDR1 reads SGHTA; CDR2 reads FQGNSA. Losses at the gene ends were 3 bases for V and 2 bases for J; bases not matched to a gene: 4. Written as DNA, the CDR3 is TGTGCCAGCAGCTTGAGGACAGGGGACAACTATGGCTACACCTTC. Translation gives CASSLRTGDNYGYTF.